This TCR beta chain was identified in a study of blood T cell repertoires in COVID-19. Assay used: immunoSEQ multiplex PCR; TCRdb lists only in-frame clones, some missing. The data show 250,000 or so clones, around 93% seen once. This sequence originates from a middle-aged man who had been exposed to COVID-19. The specimen was PBMCs or T cells enriched from blood (not recorded which).

The CDR3 loop reads CAARPGQSNQPQHF. CDR3 coding DNA: TGTGCCGCAAGACCGGGACAGTCAAATCAGCCCCAGCATTTT. The gene calls are TRBV18 and TRBJ1-5; 7 bases agree with TRBD1. CDR1 is KGHSH and CDR2 is LQKENI in the germline V gene. The junction had 11 bases not matched to a gene; V was cut back by 11 bases and J by 4 bases. CDR3 length: 14 residues.